Described below is a single TCR beta chain sequence and its context. Its antigen is undetermined. Both 60 Vbeta primers and 13 Jbeta primers went into the PCR. Repertoires were generated with immunoSEQ multiplex PCR, while TCRdb's copy carries only in-frame clones and drops some. This repertoire shows tens of thousands of clones, 6% to 9% found once; its top ten account for 2% to 2.5%. The sample comes from a study of cytomegalovirus exposure and HLA in healthy donors. Study-level results: The study put 150 to 200 TCR beta chains on its list as cytomegalovirus-associated. Because they were indistinguishable, some V segments, including TRBV6-2 and TRBV6-3, were excluded.

The V end lost 2 bases, the J end lost 6 bases, and 11 bases lay between the germline ends. The CDR3 consists of 14 residues. Germline assignment: CDR1 LNHDA and CDR2 SQIVND (reference sequence). The TCR originated in a man aged 50-60 years in good health and CMV-seronegative. This chain connects TRBV19 to TRBJ2-1; D is possibly TRBD1 (5 bases). Sequencing input: PBMCs. CDR3 amino acids: CASSITRDFNEQFF. CDR3 nucleotide sequence: TGTGCCAGTAGTATAACCAGGGATTTCAATGAGCAGTTCTTC.